The 10 T cell receptor beta chains listed next were all sequenced from one sample in a study of PD-1 blockade in classical Hodgkin lymphoma (dated by TCRdb to 2018 to 2020). The meaning of the sample's time point label: cycle 4 day 1 (C4D1), after 6 weeks of nivolumab. Relapse after autologous stem cell transplantation had occurred in all trial patients, and cohorts A, B and C were distinguished by prior brentuximab vedotin exposure. Libraries were prepared through the immunoSEQ multiplex PCR assay. The source is immuneACCESS, and TCRdb retained only in-frame sequences with V and J called. Part of the clones is not carried over; for the studies checked, unresolved V genes explain less than half of this, and the remainder is unexplained. The sample table contains more than 90,000 clones; only one count was recorded for about 77% of them. The top ten hold just under 9.5% of the sample. This specimen consisted of peripheral blood mononuclear cells (PBMCs), obtained before the fourth cycle of nivolumab. The source is a human donor with classical Hodgkin lymphoma.

The rearrangement joins TRBV18 to TRBJ1-4, with 10 bases lining up with TRBD1. Per germline, CDR1 KGHSH and CDR2 LQKENI. This CDR3 has 15 amino acids. V trimming: 3 bases; J trimming: 8 bases; junction bases outside the gene matches: 6. In DNA, the CDR3 is TGTGCCAGCTCACCCCTGGGACAGGGGAGAGAAAAACTGTTTTTT. As protein: CASSPLGQGREKLFF.

The chain recombines TRBV13 with TRBJ2-1, with unresolved D. The germline gives CDR1 PRHDT, CDR2 FYEKMQ (reference sequence). The CDR3 has 15 amino acids. The V gene lost 3 bases and the J gene lost 0 bases, with 9 bases spanning the gap. CDR3 amino acids: CASSFGLYSYNEQFF. The CDR3 DNA follows: TGTGCCAGCAGCTTTGGGTTGTACTCCTACAATGAGCAGTTCTTC.

This clone came up a few times. The chain carries TRBV5-1 and TRBJ2-2, with TRBD1 matching 8 bases. Trimming at V came to 2 bases and at J to 5 bases, leaving 5 bases not matched to a gene. From germline, CDR1 is SGHRS and CDR2 YFSETQ. The CDR3 runs to 15 residues. The CDR3 here is CASSFSDRATGELFF. As DNA, the CDR3 is TGCGCCAGCAGCTTTTCGGACAGGGCAACCGGGGAGCTGTTTTTT. Combining the CDR3 with reference TRBV5-1 and TRBJ2-2 gives the whole variable domain KAGVTQTPRYLIKTRGQQVTLSCSPISGHRSVSWYQQTPGQGLQFLFEYFSETQRNKGNFPGRFSGRQFSNSRSEMNVSTLELGDSALYLCASSFSDRATGELFFGEGSRLTVL.

This clone was counted a few times. The chain is built from TRBV27 and TRBJ2-7; 9 bases are shared with TRBD1. This CDR3 is built from 14 residues. Germline-derived CDR1 and CDR2 are MNHEY and SMNVEV (reference sequence). V gave up 6 bases and J gave up 0 bases; unmatched junction bases: 3. The DNA for the CDR3 is TGTGCCAGCAGCCCGACAGGGGGCTCCTACGAGCAGTACTTC. It is translated as CASSPTGGSYEQYF.

The chain carries TRBV7-7 and TRBJ2-3; D not certain. Germline V gene lookup returns CDR1 SSHAT and CDR2 FNYEAQ (reference sequence). The CDR3 has 13 amino acids. Trimming took 1 base from V and 2 from J, leaving 4 bases between them. For the CDR3, the DNA is TGTGCCAGCAGCTTAGGTTACACAGATACGCAGTATTTT. This translates into CASSLGYTDTQYF.

This sequence joins TRBV5-1 and TRBJ2-5; weak D call: TRBD1 (5 bases). Germline V gene data show CDR1 as SGHRS and CDR2 as YFSETQ. The germline V and J ends were trimmed by 0 bases and 2 bases, with 8 bases remaining between them. This CDR3 region has 14 residues. The CDR3 loop reads CASSLVQGQETQYF. The CDR3 bases are TGCGCCAGCAGCTTGGTCCAGGGTCAAGAGACCCAGTACTTC.

This clone is termed medium-sized. The chain has TRBV6-6 and TRBJ2-7; 7 nucleotides agree with TRBD2. V lost 7 bases and J lost 2; bases outside the gene matches: 8. Germline CDR1 and CDR2: MNHNY and SVGAGI (reference sequence). The length of the CDR3 is 14 residues. DNA of the CDR3: TGTGCCAGCAACCCCAGCGGGGTAACCTACGAGCAGTACTTC. Its translation: CASNPSGVTYEQYF.

The chain joins TRBV11-2 to TRBJ2-5, with D unclear. Trimming removed 4 bases at V and 5 bases at J, with 17 bases between. CDR3 length: 15 residues. CDR1 is SGHAT and CDR2 is FQNNGV in the germline V gene. CDR3 nucleotide sequence: TGTGCCAGCAGCTCCATCCGCCGAGTGGAGGAGACCCAGTACTTC. Translated: CASSSIRRVEETQYF.

The chain carries TRBV11-1 and TRBJ1-2, with 7 bases aligning to TRBD1. The trim removed 4 bases at V and 3 bases at J, leaving 2 bases unmatched. This CDR3 is built from 13 residues. The germline V gene encodes CDR1 SGHAT and CDR2 FQDESV (reference sequence). CDR3 protein: CASSSQGDYGYTF. CDR3 sequence (DNA): TGTGCCAGCAGCTCCCAGGGGGACTATGGCTACACCTTC.

The chain joins TRBV10-3 to TRBJ2-1; D possibly uses TRBD1 or TRBD2 (5 bases each). The germline CDR1 and CDR2 sequences are ENHRY and SYGVKD. The CDR3 runs to 15 residues. Between the trimmed V and J ends, which lost 7 bases and 8 bases, there was a span of 21 bases. CDR3 nucleotide sequence: TGTGCCATCAACCCCGGGGCTACGGGACCCTATGAGCAGTTCTTC. This sequence encodes CAINPGATGPYEQFF.